The 29 T cell receptor beta chains below all came from one sample that was sequenced in a study of shared clonotypes between healthy human individuals (TCRdb year 2020). The protocol used for the library was the immunoSEQ multiplex PCR assay. This is the immuneACCESS table as TCRdb keeps it, with only in-frame sequences that have V and J called. A part of the clones is gone; compared with another copy, unresolved V genes explain less than half, and the rest is unexplained. For this sample the table gives around 200,000 clones, of which approximately 60% were detected only once. About 9.4% of the sample goes to the ten largest clones. The sample consisted of memory CD4+ T cells sorted from blood. What the cell subset or site label conveys for this sample: CD45RA-negative fraction. All receptors derive from a man aged 30-40 years in good health.

This chain connects TRBV5-1 to TRBJ1-2, with TRBD1 matching over 10 bases. V shed 9 bases, J shed 1 base, and the junction held 24 bases outside the gene matches. The CDR3 has 20 amino acids. CDR1 SGHRS and CDR2 YFSETQ come from the germline V gene. CDR3 nucleotides: TGCGCCACCGCGCCTGACATTCGGGACAGGGGACGTTTCAATAACTATGGCTACACCTTC. Its translation is CATAPDIRDRGRFNNYGYTF.

There are a few counts of this clone. CDR3 loop: CASSPELAGDNEQFF. The DNA for the CDR3 is TGTGCCAGCTCACCCGAACTAGCGGGTGACAATGAGCAGTTCTTC. This chain joins TRBV18 and TRBJ2-1, with 9 bases matching TRBD2. The V gene's germline CDR1 is KGHSH and CDR2 LQKENI. J gave up 5 bases and V 3 bases, and 5 bases lay outside the gene matches. This CDR3 has 15 amino acids. Looking up the rest from reference TRBV18 and TRBJ2-1 gives the full variable domain: NAGVMQNPRHLVRRRGQEARLRCSPMKGHSHVYWYRQLPEEGLKFMVYLQKENIIDESGMPKERFSAEFPKEGPSILRIQQVVRGDSAAYFCASSPELAGDNEQFFGPGTRLTVL.

This clone has at least ten counts. The CDR3 bases are TGTGCCTGGAGTCGCTTATCCGGGACAGCTCTTGGGGGCAATCAGCCCCAGCATTTT. This translates into CAWSRLSGTALGGNQPQHF. The rearrangement uses TRBV30 and TRBJ1-5; 7 nucleotides agree with TRBD1. V lost 2 bases to trimming and J lost 2 bases; unmatched junction nucleotides: 18. The CDR3 is made up of 19 amino acids. Germline V gives CDR1 GTSNPN, CDR2 SVGIG (reference sequence).

The chain has TRBV19 and TRBJ1-5, with D possibly TRBD1 on 5 matching bases. The CDR3 spans 14 residues. V was shortened by 3 bases and J by 4 bases, with 10 bases between the two germline ends. The germline gives CDR1 LNHDA, CDR2 SQIVND (reference sequence). The DNA of the CDR3 is TGTGCCAGTAGTATGATTGGGGGGAATCAGCCCCAGCATTTT. Encoded protein: CASSMIGGNQPQHF.

This clone has a single count. The chain carries TRBV14 and TRBJ1-1; possible D gene TRBD1, 6 bases. Germline lookup yields CDR1 SGHDN and CDR2 FVKESK. The V and J ends lost 1 base and 7 bases respectively, with 13 bases between them. CDR3 length: 14 amino acids. CDR3 protein: CASSQVGAWDEAFF. The CDR3, as DNA: TGTGCCAGCAGCCAAGTGGGGGCCTGGGATGAAGCTTTCTTT.

The chain is built from TRBV6-5 and TRBJ1-1; D uncertain. Germline CDR1 and CDR2: MNHEY and SVGAGI. CDR3 length equals 12 residues. Deletions cut 0 bases from V and 9 bases from J, with 8 bases between. The CDR3 loop is CASSYSEGKAFF. CDR3 nucleotide sequence: TGTGCCAGCAGTTACTCTGAAGGGAAAGCTTTCTTT.

The chain combines TRBV7-2 with TRBJ1-1; 7 nucleotides match TRBD1. V dropped 2 bases and J dropped 5; count of bases not matched to a gene: 5. The CDR3 loop spans 14 amino acids. Germline V gene data show CDR1 as SGHTA and CDR2 as FQGNSA. In DNA, the CDR3 is TGTGCCAGCAGCTTAACAGGGGCGGATACTGAAGCTTTCTTT. It codes for CASSLTGADTEAFF.

This chain uses TRBV5-4 with TRBJ2-7, with TRBD2 as a possible D gene (5 bases). Germline V CDR1 and CDR2: SGHNT, YYREEE (reference sequence). Trimming removed 4 bases from V and 2 bases from J, with 13 bases in between. This CDR3 spans 14 amino acids. Written as DNA, the CDR3 is TGTGCCAGCAGCCCCCAGTCGGGAACCTACGAGCAGTACTTC. This translates into CASSPQSGTYEQYF. Full variable domain (rest looked up from reference TRBV5-4 and TRBJ2-7): ETGVTQSPTHLIKTRGQQVTLRCSSQSGHNTVSWYQQALGQGPQFIFQYYREEENGRGNFPPRFSGLQFPNYSSELNVNALELDDSALYLCASSPQSGTYEQYFGPGTRLTVT.

The chain employs TRBV7-8 and TRBJ2-2; 7 bases fit TRBD1. The trim removed 5 bases at V and 4 bases at J, leaving 4 bases unmatched. The CDR3 is 14 amino acids. In germline, CDR1 is SGHVS, CDR2 FQNEAQ. The CDR3 DNA reads TGTGCCAGCAGCGGAGACAGGGTCACCGGGGAGCTGTTTTTT. Its protein is CASSGDRVTGELFF. The variable domain in full, completed from reference TRBV7-8 and TRBJ2-2, reads GAGVSQSPRYKVAKRGQDVALRCDPISGHVSLFWYQQALGQGPEFLTYFQNEAQLDKSGLPSDRFFAERPEGSVSTLKIQRTQQEDSAVYLCASSGDRVTGELFFGEGSRLTVL.

Turning to this clone: A clone one base away is much larger, so this may be a read error. The sample carries other DNA sequences with the same CDR3. The chain recombines TRBV7-9 with TRBJ1-4; D ambiguous. Trimming pared 5 bases from V and 0 bases from J, leaving 10 bases between. Per germline, CDR1 SEHNR and CDR2 FQNEAQ (reference sequence). The CDR3 is 15 amino acids. For the CDR3, the DNA is TGTGCCAGCAGCATACAAGGTGCAACTAATGAAAAACTGTTTTTT. It is translated as CASSIQGATNEKLFF.

CDR3 residues: CASMISAGAYNEQFF. In DNA, the CDR3 is TGTGCCAGCATGATCTCGGCGGGAGCCTACAATGAGCAGTTCTTC. The chain recombines TRBV6-1 with TRBJ2-1; 7 bases are a match to TRBD2. V was clipped by 7 bases and J by 2 bases; unmatched bases: 8. The CDR3 sequence is 15 residues long. Germline V gene lookup returns CDR1 MNHNS and CDR2 SASEGT.

There are a few counts of this clone. The rearrangement joins TRBV29-1 to TRBJ2-1; perhaps TRBD1 as D (6 bases). The CDR3 has 13 residues. Germline values: CDR1 SQVTM, CDR2 ANQGSEA. This chain's CDR3 is CSGWAGVINEQFF. As DNA, the CDR3 is TGCAGTGGGTGGGCAGGGGTGATCAATGAGCAGTTCTTC.

The chain has TRBV28 and TRBJ2-7; tentative D call: TRBD2 (5 bases). Trimming took 6 bases from V and 6 from J, leaving 24 bases between them. CDR1 is MDHEN and CDR2 is SYDVKM in the germline V gene. The CDR3 length is 16 residues. CDR3 sequence (DNA): TGTGCCAGCAGCCCTCCCTTGCTGGGAGCGGCAGGCGAGCAGTACTTC. It yields the protein CASSPPLLGAAGEQYF.

The chain uses TRBV6-1 and TRBJ2-2, with D unclear. The V and J ends lost 2 bases and 6 bases respectively, with 10 bases between them. CDR1 MNHNS and CDR2 SASEGT come from the germline V gene. The CDR3 is 14 residues long. CDR3 protein: CASSELLAAGELFF. CDR3 DNA: TGTGCCAGCAGTGAATTACTGGCGGCCGGGGAGCTGTTTTTT.

The chain employs TRBV5-1 and TRBJ2-3; D unclear. Trimming took off 0 bases at V and 5 bases at J, with 7 bases between the two ends. The CDR3 length is 13 residues. Germline values: CDR1 SGHRS, CDR2 YFSETQ. The DNA for the CDR3 is TGCGCCAGCAGCTTGGGATCGGGAGATACGCAGTATTTT. This translates into CASSLGSGDTQYF.

The chain carries TRBV19 and TRBJ2-3; the D gene is possibly TRBD1 (6 bases). V lost 4 bases, J lost 0 bases, and 11 bases lay in between. CDR1 LNHDA and CDR2 SQIVND come from the germline V gene (reference sequence). The CDR3 loop spans 15 amino acids. The CDR3 loop reads CASSTQTGSTDTQYF. The CDR3 nucleotides are TGTGCCAGTAGTACTCAGACAGGAAGCACAGATACGCAGTATTTT.

The chain employs TRBV4-3 and TRBJ2-3; D possibly matches TRBD1 or TRBD2 (6 bases each). The CDR3 length is 17 residues. V lost 6 bases to trimming and J lost 4 bases, with 23 bases between them. Germline V gene data show CDR1 as LGHNA and CDR2 as YSLEER. CDR3 loop: CASRRGVEGNLADTQYF. The CDR3 DNA sequence: TGCGCCAGCAGAAGGGGGGTCGAAGGGAACCTCGCAGATACGCAGTATTTT.

This clone occurred a few times. The chain carries TRBV7-3 and TRBJ2-1; D tentatively reads TRBD1 or TRBD2 (6 bases each). The CDR3 has 15 amino acids. Trimming removed 5 bases at V and 8 bases at J, with 19 bases between. Per the germline V gene, CDR1 is SGHTA and CDR2 is FQGTGA. Here the CDR3 reads CASSQTGWGGDEQFF. Here the CDR3 DNA reads TGTGCCAGCAGCCAGACAGGATGGGGAGGCGATGAGCAGTTCTTC.

The chain carries TRBV15 and TRBJ2-1, with D possibly matching TRBD2 (5 bases). V was pared by 5 bases and J by 9 bases, with 14 bases between. The CDR3 is 13 residues long. Germline V gives CDR1 LNHNV, CDR2 YYDKDF (reference sequence). This chain's CDR3 is CATSRGPSREQFF. The CDR3 region has the DNA TGTGCCACCAGCCGAGGGCCCAGTCGTGAGCAGTTCTTC.

This clone came up a few times. This chain uses TRBV27 with TRBJ2-4; D is possibly TRBD1 (6 bases). The length of the CDR3 is 17 residues. Germline V lookup: CDR1 MNHEY, CDR2 SMNVEV (reference sequence). Trimming pared 2 bases from V and 2 bases from J, leaving 16 bases between. Written as DNA, the CDR3 is TGTGCCAGCAGTTTAGGACAGCCTCATCTACCCAAAAACATTCAGTACTTC. Its protein is CASSLGQPHLPKNIQYF.

This chain joins TRBV20-1 and TRBJ2-5; D gene ambiguous. Germline CDR1 DFQATT, CDR2 SNEGSKA (reference sequence). Deletions cut 5 bases from V and 1 base from J, with 5 bases between. The CDR3 spans 11 residues. Written as DNA, the CDR3 is TGCAGTGCTCAACTCCAAGAGACCCAGTACTTC. Amino acids: CSAQLQETQYF.

This clone was counted a single time. This sequence may be a read error, since a much larger clone differs from it by one base. The chain combines TRBV7-9 with TRBJ1-4; D is possibly TRBD1 (5 bases). This CDR3 comprises 15 residues. Germline assignment: CDR1 SEHNR and CDR2 FQNEAQ (reference sequence). The CDR3: CTSSPSGRVNEKLFF. DNA of the CDR3: TGTACCAGCAGCCCGTCGGGCAGGGTAAATGAAAAACTGTTTTTT.

This rearrangement joins TRBV6-1 to TRBJ2-7; 8 bases map to TRBD1. This CDR3 has 14 amino acids. Looked up from germline, CDR1 is MNHNS and CDR2 is SASEGT. The V and J ends lost 4 bases and 4 bases, in that order; junction bases with no gene match: 6. The CDR3 nucleotides are TGTGCCAGCAGTGCTCACAGGGGGGTTTACGAGCAGTACTTC. The encoded protein is CASSAHRGVYEQYF.

The chain recombines TRBV11-2 with TRBJ2-6; D unclear. V dropped 4 bases and J dropped 1 base, with 8 bases sitting between them. The length of the CDR3 is 15 residues. Germline V gene sequence: CDR1 SGHAT, CDR2 FQNNGV. CDR3 DNA sequence: TGTGCCAGCAGCTCAACAACGTCTGGGGCCAACGTCCTGACTTTC. This sequence encodes CASSSTTSGANVLTF.

J is TRBJ1-1 and V is TRBV6-1; no reliable D call. Germline V gene sequence: CDR1 MNHNS, CDR2 SASEGT. There are 10 residues in the CDR3. Trimming removed 5 bases from V and 4 bases from J, with 2 bases in between. CDR3 in amino acids: CASSFTEAFF. DNA for the CDR3: TGTGCCAGCAGTTTCACTGAAGCTTTCTTT.

This clone was detected a few times. The chain uses TRBV6-5 and TRBJ2-2, with D possibly matching TRBD1 (6 bases). From germline, CDR1 is MNHEY and CDR2 SVGAGI. V lost 2 bases and J lost 8, with 12 bases in between. The CDR3 has 14 residues. The CDR3 loop is CASSYGYRVGELFF. CDR3 DNA: TGTGCCAGCAGTTACGGTTACAGGGTAGGGGAGCTGTTTTTT.

This clone was seen only a few times. This sequence joins TRBV7-2 and TRBJ2-1; 9 nucleotides align to TRBD2. The V segment lost 2 bases and the J segment 8 bases; nucleotides outside the gene matches: 7. CDR3 size: 15 residues. Germline V lookup: CDR1 SGHTA, CDR2 FQGNSA. The CDR3 sequence: CASSLQAGGPDEQFF. CDR3 in DNA: TGTGCCAGCAGCTTACAGGCGGGAGGGCCCGATGAGCAGTTCTTC.

This clone was picked up one time. This chain links TRBV19 with TRBJ2-3; D is possibly TRBD1 (5 bases). The CDR3 totals 15 residues. The germline V and J ends were trimmed by 1 base and 2 bases, with 10 bases remaining between them. From germline, CDR1 is LNHDA and CDR2 SQIVND (reference sequence). The CDR3 is CASSIGGGYTDTQYF. CDR3 in DNA: TGTGCCAGTAGTATAGGGGGCGGATACACAGATACGCAGTATTTT.

This clone has a single count. The chain recombines TRBV27 with TRBJ1-2, with D possibly TRBD1 on 5 matching bases. Trimming removed 3 bases from V and 2 bases from J, with 19 bases in between. Germline assignment: CDR1 MNHEY and CDR2 SMNVEV (reference sequence). The CDR3 is 17 residues long. The CDR3 nucleotides read TGTGCCAGCAGTTTTTTGCCATTAGGGGTAGGGAACTATGGCTACACCTTC. Its protein is CASSFLPLGVGNYGYTF.